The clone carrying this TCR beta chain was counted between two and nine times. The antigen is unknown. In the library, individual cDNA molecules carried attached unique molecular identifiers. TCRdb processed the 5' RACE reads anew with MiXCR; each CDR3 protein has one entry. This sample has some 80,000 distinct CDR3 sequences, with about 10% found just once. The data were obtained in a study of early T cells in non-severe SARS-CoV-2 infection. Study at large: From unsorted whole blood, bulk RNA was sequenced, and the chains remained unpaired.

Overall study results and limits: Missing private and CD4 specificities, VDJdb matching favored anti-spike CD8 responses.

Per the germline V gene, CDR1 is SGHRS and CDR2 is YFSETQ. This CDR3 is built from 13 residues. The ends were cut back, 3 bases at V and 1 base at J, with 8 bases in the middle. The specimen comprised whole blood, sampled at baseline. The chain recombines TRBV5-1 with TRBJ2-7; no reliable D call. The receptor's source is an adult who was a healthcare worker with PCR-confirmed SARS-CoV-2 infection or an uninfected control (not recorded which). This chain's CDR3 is CASSSGHSYEQYF. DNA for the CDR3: TGCGCCAGCAGCTCCGGCCATTCCTACGAGCAGTACTTC.